This passage covers 15 T cell receptor beta chains from one sample sequenced in a study of CD8+ T cells in alopecia areata. As the sequencing template, cDNA was produced by extracting RNA and reverse transcribing it. Produced via immunoSEQ multiplex PCR; TCRdb's table is partial and in-frame only. Singletons are absent from the sample, which has some 110,000 clones. The sequenced material came from lesional skin. The receptors derive from a C3H/HeJ mouse with alopecia areata. MHC haplotype of the mouse line: H2-k.

Points on this clone: Mouse germline and gene names are used. The read is 4 residues too short to cover the CDR3 end, so that end is filled in from the germline J gene. V gene TRBV19 combines with J gene TRBJ2-4; D unclear. The CDR3 runs to 13 residues. The germline V and J ends were trimmed by 4 bases and 3 bases, with 9 bases remaining between them. CDR1 is FNHDT and CDR2 is SITEND in the germline V gene (reference sequence). The CDR3 sequence is CASSPDGQNTLYF. The CDR3 DNA, read in part, is TGTGCCAGCAGTCCGGATGGGCAAAAC. The full variable domain, with the rest looked up from reference TRBV19 and TRBJ2-4, is GGIITQTPKFLIGQEGQKLTLKCQQNFNHDTMYWYRQDSGKGLRLIYYSITENDLQKGDLSEGYDASREKKSSFSLTVTSAQKNEMAVFLCASSPDGQNTLYFGAGTRLSVL.

This clone was seen only a few times. Germline and genes here are mouse. The sequence runs out 4 residues before the end of the CDR3; the remainder is reconstructed from the germline J gene. The chain carries TRBV31 and TRBJ2-5; 11 bases align to TRBD2. The CDR3 extends over 14 amino acids. From germline, CDR1 is GKSSPN and CDR2 SITVG. Trimming removed 1 base from V and 3 bases from J; junction bases left unmatched: 0. CDR3 in amino acids: CAWSRTGGQDTQYF. The sequenced part of the CDR3 DNA is TGTGCCTGGAGTCGGACTGGGGGGCAAGAC.

This clone was picked up a small number of times. Mouse gene names and germline throughout. The read terminates 4 residues before the CDR3 end, so the remaining end is supplied by the germline J gene. The V and J genes are TRBV13-3 and TRBJ2-4; D may be TRBD1 (5 bases). This CDR3 has 13 amino acids. Germline CDR1 and CDR2: NNHDY and SYVADS. The V gene lost 6 bases and the J gene lost 0 bases, with 8 bases spanning the gap. Here the CDR3 reads CASMDTSQNTLYF. The CDR3 DNA, read in part, is TGTGCCAGCATGGACACAAGTCAAAAC.

The sample holds a few counts of this clone. Gene names are the mouse ones. CDR3 region: CASSDYRGGDANTEVFF. The part of the CDR3 DNA that was read is TGTGCCAGCAGTGATTACAGGGGAGGGGATGCAAACACA. The V call is TRBV13-1, the J call TRBJ1-1, with 7 bases aligning to TRBD1. From the germline J gene comes the end of the CDR3, since the read stops 4 residues before it. The CDR3 covers 17 residues. V gave up 1 base and J gave up 0 bases; unmatched junction bases: 9. Germline V gene sequence: CDR1 NSHNY, CDR2 SYGAGN.

About this clone itself: Here the gene names and germline are mouse. The read ends 4 residues before the CDR3 terminus; that terminus is restored from the germline J gene. The chain is built from TRBV19 and TRBJ2-7; 9 bases align to TRBD2. From germline, CDR1 is FNHDT and CDR2 SITEND (reference sequence). V lost 6 bases and J lost 3; bases outside the gene matches: 7. The CDR3 covers 14 residues. CDR3 DNA, as far as it was read: TGTGCCAGCATCTCCGGGACTGGGATCTAT. It yields the protein CASISGTGIY. The full CDR3 reads CASISGTGIYEQYF.

On this clone itself: Gene labels here are mouse ones. The CDR3 end is not reached by the read, which stops 4 residues before it; the germline J gene fills it in. The chain recombines TRBV19 with TRBJ2-3; no clear D gene. The germline V gene has CDR1 FNHDT and CDR2 SITEND (reference sequence). The CDR3 is made up of 15 amino acids. V shed 0 bases and J shed 0 bases, with 8 bases lying between them. Here the CDR3 reads CASSIDLSSAETLYF. The sequenced part of the CDR3 DNA is TGTGCCAGCAGTATAGACTTATCTAGTGCAGAA.

At least ten counts were recorded for this clone. Genes and germline are mouse. Coverage ceases 4 residues before the CDR3 finishes, and the germline J gene fills in the end. The rearrangement links TRBV13-3 to TRBJ2-1; TRBD2 aligns across 11 bases. The germline V gene has CDR1 NNHDY and CDR2 SYVADS. With V trimmed by 5 bases and J by 1 base, 5 bases remained unmatched. The CDR3 covers 16 residues. The DNA read from the CDR3 is TGTGCCAGCAGCACGACTGGGGGGGGAAACTATGCT. It translates to CASSTTGGGNYA. The CDR3 reads in full as CASSTTGGGNYAEQFF.

This clone occurred many times. Any gene name here is a mouse gene name. Sequencing ends 4 residues short of the CDR3 end; the germline J gene provides the rest. The chain links TRBV13-3 to TRBJ2-7; D remains ambiguous. The CDR3 loop spans 12 amino acids. Germline-derived CDR1 and CDR2 are NNHDY and SYVADS. This chain's CDR3 is CASSADNYEQYF. The part of the CDR3 DNA that was read is TGTGCCAGCAGTGCCGACAATTAT.

Details on this clone: The protein in this entry is translated from the DNA; at residue 13 it differs from the protein listed in TCRdb. Gene and germline names: mouse. The CDR3 end lies 3 residues beyond the end of the read and is filled in from the germline J gene. The V gene is TRBV1, the J gene TRBJ1-3, with 7 bases identical to TRBD1. The CDR3 contains 16 residues. After removal of 4 bases from V and 0 bases from J, the junction contained 6 bases not matched to a gene. The germline CDR1 and CDR2 sequences are NSQYPW and LRSPGD (reference sequence). The CDR3 bases that were read are TGCACCTGCAGTGAGGGGCCAGGGGGTTCTGGAAATACG. Translation gives CTCSEGPGGSGNT. The CDR3 as a whole reads CTCSEGPGGSGNTLYF.

Only a few counts were recorded for this clone. Gene names and germline refer to mouse. The CDR3 end falls 4 residues outside the read, so it is completed with the germline J gene. This chain uses TRBV19 with TRBJ1-4, with D possibly matching TRBD1 (6 bases). Germline V gene data show CDR1 as FNHDT and CDR2 as SITEND (reference sequence). The CDR3 loop spans 16 amino acids. Between the trimmed V and J ends, which lost 2 bases and 0 bases, there was a span of 11 bases. CDR3 DNA (partial): TGTGCCAGCAGTATTCCGTCAGGGGTTTCCAACGAA. This translates into CASSIPSGVSNE. The entire CDR3 protein reads CASSIPSGVSNERLFF.

This clone came up a few times. Mouse names are used for the genes. Read coverage stops 4 residues before the CDR3 terminus; the germline J gene supplies the remainder. The chain uses TRBV13-1 and TRBJ2-1, with TRBD2 matching 13 bases. The CDR3 sequence is 16 residues long. J was trimmed by 4 bases and V by 3 bases; bases with no gene match: 4. Germline CDR1 NSHNY, CDR2 SYGAGN. CDR3 sequence: CASSAGLGGEYAEQFF. CDR3 bases read: TGTGCCAGCAGTGCGGGACTGGGGGGGGAGTATGCT.

This clone was counted a few times. Gene names follow the mouse nomenclature. The read comes to an end 4 residues before the CDR3 does, leaving the germline J gene to fill in the end. The chain is built from TRBV1 and TRBJ1-4; tentative D call: TRBD1 (5 bases). Looked up from germline, CDR1 is NSQYPW and CDR2 is LRSPGD (reference sequence). CDR3 length: 16 amino acids. The V end lost 0 bases, the J end lost 3 bases, and 11 bases lay between the germline ends. CDR3 protein: CTCSADPGYPNERLFF. The DNA read from the CDR3 is TGCACCTGCAGTGCAGATCCAGGGTACCCCAACGAA.

This clone was seen many times. Gene names follow the mouse nomenclature. The CDR3 end lies 4 residues beyond the end of the read and is filled in from the germline J gene. The rearrangement joins TRBV13-3 to TRBJ2-5; 9 bases fit TRBD1. Germline loops: CDR1 NNHDY, CDR2 SYVADS. The length of the CDR3 is 15 residues. CDR3 sequence: CASSGTGTGKDTQYF. The CDR3 DNA, read in part, is TGTGCCAGCAGTGGGACCGGGACAGGGAAAGAC.

This clone was observed at least ten times. Gene names refer to mouse genes. The DNA ends 4 residues before the CDR3 does, and the rest of the CDR3 is filled in from the germline J gene. V is TRBV13-3 and J is TRBJ1-4; 8 bases map to TRBD1. Germline trimming cut 2 bases from V and 5 bases from J; bases unmatched to any gene: 5. The CDR3 covers 15 residues. CDR1 is NNHDY, CDR2 SYVADS, per germline. The sequenced CDR3 bases are TGTGCCAGCAGTGACAGGGGGCAGGGGAACGAA. Amino acids: CASSDRGQGNE. The CDR3 in its entirety is CASSDRGQGNERLFF.

This clone has a handful of counts. All gene names here are mouse names. The read terminates 4 residues before the CDR3 end, so the remaining end is supplied by the germline J gene. The rearrangement uses TRBV31 and TRBJ1-4; 9 bases line up with TRBD1. The CDR3 has 14 amino acids. CDR1 GKSSPN and CDR2 SITVG come from the germline V gene. The sequenced part of the CDR3 DNA is TGTGCCTGGAGTCGAGGACAGGGGACCGAA. Translation: CAWSRGQGTE. The full CDR3 sequence reads CAWSRGQGTERLFF.